Included here is one TCR beta chain sequence, with context. Its cognate antigen is unknown. This entry belongs to a study of cytomegalovirus exposure and HLA in healthy donors. Findings and caveats of the study: Listed as cytomegalovirus-associated were about 160 TCR beta chains. Sequences of the TCR beta chain were said to predict the HLA-A and HLA-B alleles of most subjects accurately.

This CDR3 spans 17 amino acids. V shed 1 base and J shed 0 bases, with 16 bases lying between them. Germline V gives CDR1 MGHRA, CDR2 YSYEKL. With 60 Vbeta and 13 Jbeta primers, the PCR was carried out. Sequencing used immunoSEQ multiplex PCR; TCRdb keeps in-frame clones, though not all of them. Among about 270,000 clones listed, roughly two thirds were seen once. This receptor was identified in a female donor in good health and CMV-seronegative. Source material: PBMCs. This chain uses TRBV4-1 with TRBJ2-7; possibly TRBD1 for D (5 bases). Here the CDR3 DNA reads TGCGCCAGCAGCCAAGTCAAAGGGGCTTCTCCCTCCTACGAGCAGTACTTC. This gives the protein CASSQVKGASPSYEQYF.